This T cell receptor (beta chain) is from a study of T cell repertoires in cytomegalovirus infection. About the study: Matching HLA type, along with CMV infection, was indicated by public TCR beta signatures. Study-level points and caveats: Dominating the ex vivo response were HLA-C-restricted CMV-specific TCR beta clonotypes.

MiXCR was run by TCRdb on the reads, yielding one entry per CDR3 protein. The repertoire holds roughly 250,000 distinct CDR3 sequences, with about 12% as singletons. About this clonotype itself: Its antigen is as yet unknown.

The sequence came from a human donor in good health (CMV status not recorded). Some clones in this sample may be carry-over from other donors' samples. Sequencing was performed on PBMCs.

CDR3 coding DNA: TGTGCCAGTAGTATCACAGGGGGCAGGCACACTGAAGCTTTCTTT. As protein: CASSITGGRHTEAFF. The chain couples TRBV19 to TRBJ1-1; 9 nucleotides line up with TRBD1. This CDR3 is 15 amino acids long. Germline assignment: CDR1 LNHDA and CDR2 SQIVND (reference sequence). V trimming: 3 bases; J trimming: 3 bases; junction bases outside the gene matches: 5. The variable domain in full, with the rest retrieved from reference TRBV19 and TRBJ1-1, is DGGITQSPKYLFRKEGQNVTLSCEQNLNHDAMYWYRQDPGQGLRLIYYSQIVNDFQKGDIAEGYSVSREKKESFPLTVTSAQKNPTAFYLCASSITGGRHTEAFFGQGTRLTVV.